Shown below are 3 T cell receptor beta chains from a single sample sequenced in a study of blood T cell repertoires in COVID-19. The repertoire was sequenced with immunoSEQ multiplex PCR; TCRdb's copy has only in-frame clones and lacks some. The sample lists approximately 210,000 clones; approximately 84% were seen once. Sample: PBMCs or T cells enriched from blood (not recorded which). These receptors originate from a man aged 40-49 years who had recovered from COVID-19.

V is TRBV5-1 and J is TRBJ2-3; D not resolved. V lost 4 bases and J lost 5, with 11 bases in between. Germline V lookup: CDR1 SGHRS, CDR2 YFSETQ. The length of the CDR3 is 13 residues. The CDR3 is CASSIRSGDTQYF. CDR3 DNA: TGCGCCAGCAGCATACGATCGGGAGATACGCAGTATTTT.

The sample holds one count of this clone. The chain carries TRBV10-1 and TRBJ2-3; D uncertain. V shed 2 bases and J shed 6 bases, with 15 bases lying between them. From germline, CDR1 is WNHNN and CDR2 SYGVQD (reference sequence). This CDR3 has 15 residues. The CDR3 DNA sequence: TGCGCCAGCAGTGAGATTGGTCAGACTGACGATACGCAGTATTTT. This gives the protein CASSEIGQTDDTQYF.

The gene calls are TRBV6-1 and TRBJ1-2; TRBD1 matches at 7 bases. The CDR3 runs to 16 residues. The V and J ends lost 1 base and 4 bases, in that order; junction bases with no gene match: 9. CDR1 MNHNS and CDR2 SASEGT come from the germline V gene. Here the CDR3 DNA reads TGTGCCAGCAGTGAAGAGGTAGGGGGCAGTGGCTATGGCTACACCTTC. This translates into CASSEEVGGSGYGYTF.